Listed below are T cell receptor beta chains from one sample, sequenced in a study of OX40 agonist ivuxolimab in advanced cancers. Using immunoSEQ multiplex PCR, the repertoire was profiled, and TCRdb retains in-frame clones only, with some absent. Among around 31,000 clones listed, 90% were seen once. Specimen: CD4+ or CD8+ T cells sorted from blood, collected in a trial of the OX40 agonist ivuxolimab. These receptors all stem from an adult with an advanced solid tumor such as melanoma, head and neck, liver or kidney cancer. Both conserved end residues are part of each CDR3. The D gene is left open where the match is weak. Clone size is not always given. Where it is, it says once, few, many or a class for expanded clones.

J gene: TRBJ1-5; V gene: TRBV28; CDR3 length: 16; D gene: TRBD1; clone size: -; CDR3 DNA: TGTGCCAGCAGGCCTCCGGGACAGCGAATCAATCAGCCCCAGCATTTT; CDR3 protein: CASRPPGQRINQPQHF
J gene: TRBJ1-1; V gene: TRBV30; CDR3 length: 11; D gene: -; clone size: few; CDR3 DNA: TGTGCCTGGATCCTCCCAGGTGAAGCTTTCTTT; CDR3 protein: CAWILPGEAFF
J gene: TRBJ2-1; V gene: TRBV2; CDR3 length: 14; D gene: TRBD1; clone size: -; CDR3 DNA: TGTGCCACGGCCCCACAGGGGCCCTACAATGAGCAGTTCTTC; CDR3 protein: CATAPQGPYNEQFF
J gene: TRBJ2-7; V gene: TRBV6-1; CDR3 length: 13; D gene: -; clone size: -; CDR3 DNA: TGTGCCAGCAGTGACAGGGAAATTTACGAGCAGTACTTC; CDR3 protein: CASSDREIYEQYF
J gene: TRBJ1-4; V gene: TRBV9; CDR3 length: 14; D gene: -; clone size: -; CDR3 DNA: TGTGCCAGCAGCGTAGGGGGAGGGAACGAAAAACTGTTTTTT; CDR3 protein: CASSVGGGNEKLFF
J gene: TRBJ2-4; V gene: TRBV5-1; CDR3 length: 14; D gene: -; clone size: -; CDR3 DNA: TGCGCCAGCAGCTTGGAAGGACTGGAAAACATTCAGTACTTC; CDR3 protein: CASSLEGLENIQYF
J gene: TRBJ2-7; V gene: TRBV7-9; CDR3 length: 18; D gene: TRBD2; clone size: once; CDR3 DNA: TGTGCCAGCAGCTCACCCGTGGGACTAGCGGGAGCCAATTACGAGCAGTACTTC; CDR3 protein: CASSSPVGLAGANYEQYF
J gene: TRBJ2-1; V gene: TRBV9; CDR3 length: 18; D gene: TRBD2; clone size: few; CDR3 DNA: TGTGCCAGCAGCGTAGCCGGTCTAGCGGGAGGTAGCGACAATGAGCAGTTCTTC; CDR3 protein: CASSVAGLAGGSDNEQFF
J gene: TRBJ2-1; V gene: TRBV20-1; CDR3 length: 11; D gene: -; clone size: once; CDR3 DNA: TGCAGTGCGCTCCAGGGGAATGAGCAGTTCTTC; CDR3 protein: CSALQGNEQFF
J gene: TRBJ1-1; V gene: TRBV5-1; CDR3 length: 15; D gene: -; clone size: -; CDR3 DNA: TGCGCCAGCAGCTGGACCGCGAGGGAGGACACTGAAGCTTTCTTT; CDR3 protein: CASSWTAREDTEAFF
J gene: TRBJ2-7; V gene: TRBV10-1; CDR3 length: 14; D gene: TRBD2; clone size: few; CDR3 DNA: TGCGCCAGCAGTGACGGGAGGACGGGGAACGAGCAGTACTTC; CDR3 protein: CASSDGRTGNEQYF
J gene: TRBJ2-1; V gene: TRBV6-6; CDR3 length: 12; D gene: -; clone size: few; CDR3 DNA: TGTGCCAGCAGCCACGGGCGCTACGAGCAGTTCTTC; CDR3 protein: CASSHGRYEQFF
J gene: TRBJ2-7; V gene: TRBV2; CDR3 length: 16; D gene: TRBD2; clone size: -; CDR3 DNA: TGTGCCAGCAGTGTTTTAGCGGGGGGAGATTCCTACGAGCAGTACTTC; CDR3 protein: CASSVLAGGDSYEQYF
J gene: TRBJ1-3; V gene: TRBV5-4; CDR3 length: 14; D gene: TRBD1; clone size: once; CDR3 DNA: TGTGCCAGCAGCTTTCAGGGGGTTGGAAACACCATATATTTT; CDR3 protein: CASSFQGVGNTIYF